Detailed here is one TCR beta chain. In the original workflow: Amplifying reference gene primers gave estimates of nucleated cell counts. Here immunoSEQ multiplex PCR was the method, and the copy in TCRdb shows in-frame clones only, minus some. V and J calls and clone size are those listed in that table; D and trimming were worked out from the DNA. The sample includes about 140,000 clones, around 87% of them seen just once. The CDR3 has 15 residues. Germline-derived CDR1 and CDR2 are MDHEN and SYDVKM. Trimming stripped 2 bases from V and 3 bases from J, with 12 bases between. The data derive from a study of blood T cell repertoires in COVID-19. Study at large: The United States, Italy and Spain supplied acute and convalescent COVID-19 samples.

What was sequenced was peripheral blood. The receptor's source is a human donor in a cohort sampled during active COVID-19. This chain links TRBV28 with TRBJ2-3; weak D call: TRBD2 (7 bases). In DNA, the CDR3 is TGTGCCAGCAGTTTAGGGGGGGCCGGGACAGATACGCAGTATTTT. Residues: CASSLGGAGTDTQYF.